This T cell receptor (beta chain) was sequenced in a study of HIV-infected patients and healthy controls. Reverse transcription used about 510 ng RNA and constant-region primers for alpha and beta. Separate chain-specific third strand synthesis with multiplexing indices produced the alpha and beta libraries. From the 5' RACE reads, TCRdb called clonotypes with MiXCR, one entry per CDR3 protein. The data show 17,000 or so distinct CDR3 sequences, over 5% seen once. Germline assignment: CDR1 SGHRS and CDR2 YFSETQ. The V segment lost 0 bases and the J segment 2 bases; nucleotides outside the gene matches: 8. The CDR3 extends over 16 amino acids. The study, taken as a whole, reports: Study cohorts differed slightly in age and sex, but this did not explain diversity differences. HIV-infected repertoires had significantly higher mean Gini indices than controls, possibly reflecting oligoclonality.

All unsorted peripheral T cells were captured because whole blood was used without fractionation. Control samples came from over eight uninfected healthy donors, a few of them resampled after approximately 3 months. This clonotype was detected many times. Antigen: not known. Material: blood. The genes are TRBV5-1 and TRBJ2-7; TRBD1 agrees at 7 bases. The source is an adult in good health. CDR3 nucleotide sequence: TGCGCCAGCAGCTTGGAGACAGGGTGGGGAGCCTACGAGCAGTACTTC. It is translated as CASSLETGWGAYEQYF. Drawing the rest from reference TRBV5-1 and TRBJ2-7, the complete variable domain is KAGVTQTPRYLIKTRGQQVTLSCSPISGHRSVSWYQQTPGQGLQFLFEYFSETQRNKGNFPGRFSGRQFSNSRSEMNVSTLELGDSALYLCASSLETGWGAYEQYFGPGTRLTVT.